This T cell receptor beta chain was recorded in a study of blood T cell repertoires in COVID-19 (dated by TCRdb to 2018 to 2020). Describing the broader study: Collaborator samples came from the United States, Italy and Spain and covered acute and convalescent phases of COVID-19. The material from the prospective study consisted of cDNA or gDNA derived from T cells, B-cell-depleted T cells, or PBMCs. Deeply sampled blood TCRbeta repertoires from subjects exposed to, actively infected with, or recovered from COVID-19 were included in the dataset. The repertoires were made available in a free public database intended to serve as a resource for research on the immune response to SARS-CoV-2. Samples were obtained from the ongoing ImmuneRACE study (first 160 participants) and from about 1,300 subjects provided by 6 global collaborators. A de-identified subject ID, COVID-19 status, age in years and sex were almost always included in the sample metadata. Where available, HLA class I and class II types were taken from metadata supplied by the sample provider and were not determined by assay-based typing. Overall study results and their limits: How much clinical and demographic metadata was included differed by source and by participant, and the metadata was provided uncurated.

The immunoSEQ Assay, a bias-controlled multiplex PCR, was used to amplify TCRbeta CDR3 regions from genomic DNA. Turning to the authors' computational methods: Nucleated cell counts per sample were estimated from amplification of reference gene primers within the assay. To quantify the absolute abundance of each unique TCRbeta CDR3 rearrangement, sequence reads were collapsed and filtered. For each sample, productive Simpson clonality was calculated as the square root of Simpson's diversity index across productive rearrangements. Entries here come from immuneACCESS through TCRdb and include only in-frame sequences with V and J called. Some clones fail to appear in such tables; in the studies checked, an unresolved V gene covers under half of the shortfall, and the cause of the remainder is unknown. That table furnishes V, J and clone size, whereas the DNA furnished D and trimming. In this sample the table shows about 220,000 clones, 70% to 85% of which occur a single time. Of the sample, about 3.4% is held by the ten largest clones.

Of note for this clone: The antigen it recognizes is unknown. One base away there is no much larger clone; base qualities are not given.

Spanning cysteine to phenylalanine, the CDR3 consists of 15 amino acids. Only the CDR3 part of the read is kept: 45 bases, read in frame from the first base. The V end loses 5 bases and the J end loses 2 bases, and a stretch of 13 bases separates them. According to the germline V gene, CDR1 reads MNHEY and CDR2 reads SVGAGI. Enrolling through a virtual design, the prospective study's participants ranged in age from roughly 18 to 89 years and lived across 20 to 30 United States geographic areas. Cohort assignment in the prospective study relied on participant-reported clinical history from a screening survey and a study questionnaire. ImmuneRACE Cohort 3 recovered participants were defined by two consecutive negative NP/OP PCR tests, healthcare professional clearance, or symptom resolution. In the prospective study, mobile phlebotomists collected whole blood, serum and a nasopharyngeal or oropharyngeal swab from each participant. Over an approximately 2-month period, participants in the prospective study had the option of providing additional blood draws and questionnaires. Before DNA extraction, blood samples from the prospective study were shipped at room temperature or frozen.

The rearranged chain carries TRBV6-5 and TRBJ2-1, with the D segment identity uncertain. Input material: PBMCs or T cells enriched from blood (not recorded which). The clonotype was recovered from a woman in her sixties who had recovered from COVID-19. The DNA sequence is TGTGCCAGCAGTAATATAGCAATAACCTACAATGAGCAGTTCTTC. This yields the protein CASSNIAITYNEQFF.